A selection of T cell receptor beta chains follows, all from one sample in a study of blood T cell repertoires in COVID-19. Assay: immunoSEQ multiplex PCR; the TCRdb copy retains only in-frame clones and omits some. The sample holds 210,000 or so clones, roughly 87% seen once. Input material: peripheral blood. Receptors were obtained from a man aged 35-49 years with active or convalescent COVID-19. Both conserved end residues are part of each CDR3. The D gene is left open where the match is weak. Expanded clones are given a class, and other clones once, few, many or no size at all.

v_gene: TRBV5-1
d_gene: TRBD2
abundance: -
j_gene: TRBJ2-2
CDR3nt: TGCGCCAGCAGCACGACTAGCGGTGTCCCCGGGGAGCTGTTTTTT
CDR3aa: CASSTTSGVPGELFF

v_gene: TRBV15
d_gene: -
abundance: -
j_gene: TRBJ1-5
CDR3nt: TGTGCCACCAACGGGGGTTATAGCAATCAGCCCCAGCATTTT
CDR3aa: CATNGGYSNQPQHF

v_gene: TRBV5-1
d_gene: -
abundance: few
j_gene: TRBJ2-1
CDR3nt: TGCGCCAGCAGTTTTACCCTCGGGGACTTAGACAATGAGCAGTTCTTC
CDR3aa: CASSFTLGDLDNEQFF

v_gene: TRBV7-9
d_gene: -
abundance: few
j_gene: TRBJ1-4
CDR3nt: TGTGCCAGCAGCTTAGCTACGTACAGGGATGGAACTAATGAAAAACTGTTTTTT
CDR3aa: CASSLATYRDGTNEKLFF

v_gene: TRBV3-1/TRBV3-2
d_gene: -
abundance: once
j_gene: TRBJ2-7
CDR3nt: TGTGCCAGCAGCCTGGACAGTCTGAGCTCCTACGAGCAGTACTTC
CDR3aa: CASSLDSLSSYEQYF

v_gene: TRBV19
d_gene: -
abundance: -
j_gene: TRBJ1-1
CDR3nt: TGTGCCAGTAGTTTTCGTACAGAAAACACTGAAGCTTTCTTT
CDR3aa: CASSFRTENTEAFF

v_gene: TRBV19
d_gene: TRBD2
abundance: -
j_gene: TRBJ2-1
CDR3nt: TGTGCCAGTAGTATGGGGGGAGGGAATGAGCAGTTCTTC
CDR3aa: CASSMGGGNEQFF

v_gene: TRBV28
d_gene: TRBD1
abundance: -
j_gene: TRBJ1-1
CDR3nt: TGTGCCAGCAGTTCCAGGGGGCGCACTGAAGCTTTCTTT
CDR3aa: CASSSRGRTEAFF

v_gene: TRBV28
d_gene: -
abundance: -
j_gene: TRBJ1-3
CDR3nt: TGTGCCAGCAGTTTATTTGGCCGCGGGGTGGGAAACACCATATATTTT
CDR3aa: CASSLFGRGVGNTIYF

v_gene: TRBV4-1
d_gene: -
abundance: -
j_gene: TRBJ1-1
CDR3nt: TGCGCCAGCAGCCTATCAAAAACTCCGAACACTGAAGCTTTCTTT
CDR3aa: CASSLSKTPNTEAFF

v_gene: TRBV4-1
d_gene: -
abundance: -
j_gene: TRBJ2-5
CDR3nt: TGCGCCAGCAGCCCCACCAGCGGGTCATACCCAGAGACCCAGTACTTC
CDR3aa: CASSPTSGSYPETQYF

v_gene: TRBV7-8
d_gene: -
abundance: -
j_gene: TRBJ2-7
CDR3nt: TGTGCCAGCAGCTTAGCCGCCAGGGGATACGAGCAGTACTTC
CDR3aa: CASSLAARGYEQYF

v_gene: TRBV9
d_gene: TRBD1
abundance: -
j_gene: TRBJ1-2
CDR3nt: TGTGCCAGCAGCGCCTTCCAGGGGGCGGACTACACCTTC
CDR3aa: CASSAFQGADYTF

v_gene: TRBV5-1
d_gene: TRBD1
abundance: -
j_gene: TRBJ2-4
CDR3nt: TGCGCCAGCAGCCCAGGACAGGAGAGGGACATTCAGTACTTC
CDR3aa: CASSPGQERDIQYF

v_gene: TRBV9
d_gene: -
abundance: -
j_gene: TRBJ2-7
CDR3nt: TGTGCCAGCAGCGTAGGGCCAACGGGAGTATACGAGCAGTACTTC
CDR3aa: CASSVGPTGVYEQYF

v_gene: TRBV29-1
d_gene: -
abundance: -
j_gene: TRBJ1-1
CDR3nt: TGCAGCGTCGCAACAGCTAACACTGAAGCTTTCTTT
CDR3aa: CSVATANTEAFF

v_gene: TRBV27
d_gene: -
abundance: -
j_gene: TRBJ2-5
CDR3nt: TGTGCCAGCGCTTGGGGGGGACACAACCAAGAGACCCAGTACTTC
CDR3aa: CASAWGGHNQETQYF

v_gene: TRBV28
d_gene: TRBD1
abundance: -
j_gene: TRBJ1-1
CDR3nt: TGTGCCAGCAGTCCCCGGACAGGGAAGGTGCTGAGCTACAAAGAAGGCAACACTGAAGCTTTCTTT
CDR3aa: CASSPRTGKVLSYKEGNTEAFF

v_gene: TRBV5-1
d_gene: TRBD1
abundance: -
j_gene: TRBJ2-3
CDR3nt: TGCGCCAGCACCCGGGACAGGGGGGGAGATACGCAGTATTTT
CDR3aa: CASTRDRGGDTQYF

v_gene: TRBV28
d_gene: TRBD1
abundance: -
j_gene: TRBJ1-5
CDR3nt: TGTGCCAGCAGTTATGAGTGGACAGGGTACGCCCTACTAAAGCCCCAGCATTTT
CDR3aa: CASSYEWTGYALLKPQHF

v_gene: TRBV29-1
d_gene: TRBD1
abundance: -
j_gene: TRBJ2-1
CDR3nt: TGCAGCCTTCAGACAGGGGGCTCCTACAATGAGCAGTTCTTC
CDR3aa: CSLQTGGSYNEQFF

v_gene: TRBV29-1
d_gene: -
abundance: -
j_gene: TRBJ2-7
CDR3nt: TGCAGCGTCGACGTAAGTCAGGGGTTTGTCAACGAGCAGTACTTC
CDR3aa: CSVDVSQGFVNEQYF

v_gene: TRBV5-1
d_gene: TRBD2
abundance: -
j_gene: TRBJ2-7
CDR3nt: TGCGCCAGCAGCGTCCTAGCGGGAGCATACGAGCAGTACTTC
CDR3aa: CASSVLAGAYEQYF

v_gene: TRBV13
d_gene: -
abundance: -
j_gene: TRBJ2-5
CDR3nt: TGTGCCAGCAGCACAAGACTAGGTCTGACTGTGACCCAGTACTTC
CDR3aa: CASSTRLGLTVTQYF

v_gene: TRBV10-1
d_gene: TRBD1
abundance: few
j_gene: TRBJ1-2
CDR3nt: TGCGCCAGCAGCGGACAGGTTAACTATGGCTACACCTTC
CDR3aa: CASSGQVNYGYTF

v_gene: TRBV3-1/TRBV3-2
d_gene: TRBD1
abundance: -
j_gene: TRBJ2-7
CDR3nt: TGTGCCAGCAGCCAAGGGTTCCGGGACAGTACAGGAGAGCAGTACTTC
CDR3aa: CASSQGFRDSTGEQYF

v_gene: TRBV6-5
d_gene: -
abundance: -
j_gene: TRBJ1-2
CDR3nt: TGTGCCAGCAGTTACTCGAGCACCCCGAGAGGCTACACCTTC
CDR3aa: CASSYSSTPRGYTF

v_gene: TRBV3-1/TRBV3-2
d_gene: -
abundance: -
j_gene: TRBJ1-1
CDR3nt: TGTGCCAGCAGCCAAGGGAGAGGGCTTGAAGCTTTCTTT
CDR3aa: CASSQGRGLEAFF

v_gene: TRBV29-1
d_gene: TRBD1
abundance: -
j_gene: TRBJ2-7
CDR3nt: TGCAGCGTCCCCGGACAGGGCCCTTCTACGGTGGAGCAGTACTTC
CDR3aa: CSVPGQGPSTVEQYF

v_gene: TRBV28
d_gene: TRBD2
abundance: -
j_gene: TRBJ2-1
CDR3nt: TGTGCCAGCAGCATAGCGGGTGGGGGTTACAATGAGCAGTTCTTC
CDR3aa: CASSIAGGGYNEQFF

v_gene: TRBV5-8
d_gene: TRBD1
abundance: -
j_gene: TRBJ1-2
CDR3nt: TGTGCCAGCAGCTTGAAACAGGGGGAAGGGTTTAACTATGGCTACACCTTC
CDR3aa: CASSLKQGEGFNYGYTF

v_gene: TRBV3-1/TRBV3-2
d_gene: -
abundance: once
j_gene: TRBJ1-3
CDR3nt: TGTGCCAGCAGCCAACTTTATCGGGGTGGAAACACCATATATTTT
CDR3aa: CASSQLYRGGNTIYF

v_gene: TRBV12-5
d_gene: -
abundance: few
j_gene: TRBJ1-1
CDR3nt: TGTGCTAGTGGTTTGGACAGGCGTGAAGCTTTCTTT
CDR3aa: CASGLDRREAFF

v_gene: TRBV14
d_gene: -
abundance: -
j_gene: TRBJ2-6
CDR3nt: TGTGCCAGCAGCTTCGGGGGGCGAAATGGGGCCAACGTCCTGACTTTC
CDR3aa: CASSFGGRNGANVLTF

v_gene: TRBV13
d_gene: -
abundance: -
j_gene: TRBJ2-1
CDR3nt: TGTGCCAGCAGCTTACCGCAGGGGATAAGCTCCTACAATGAGCAGTTCTTC
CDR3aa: CASSLPQGISSYNEQFF

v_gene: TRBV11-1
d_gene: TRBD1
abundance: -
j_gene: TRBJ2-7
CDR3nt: TGTGCCAGCAGCTACTCGGGACAGGGCTACGAGCAGTACTTC
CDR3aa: CASSYSGQGYEQYF

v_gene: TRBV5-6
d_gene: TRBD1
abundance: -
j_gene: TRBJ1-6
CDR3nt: TGTGCCAGCAGCTTCGACGGACAGGGGAATTCACCCCTCCACTTT
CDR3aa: CASSFDGQGNSPLHF

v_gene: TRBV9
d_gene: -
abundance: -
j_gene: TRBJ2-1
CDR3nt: TGTGCCAGCAGCCCGAGCTCCTACAATGAGCAGTTCTTC
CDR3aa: CASSPSSYNEQFF

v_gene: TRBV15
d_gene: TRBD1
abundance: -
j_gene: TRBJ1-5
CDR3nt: TGTGCCACCAGCAGGGGCAGGGGGCCAAGCAATCAGCCCCAGCATTTT
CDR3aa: CATSRGRGPSNQPQHF

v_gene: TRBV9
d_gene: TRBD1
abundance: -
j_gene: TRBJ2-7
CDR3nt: TGTGCCAGCAGCGTAGGGACAGGACCGATCTACGAGCAGTACTTC
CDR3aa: CASSVGTGPIYEQYF